Here is one T cell receptor beta chain with its context. Its antigen is unidentified. The data stem from a study of radiotherapy plus CTLA-4 blockade in lung cancer. Across the study: Of the patients, 15% to 20% showed objective responses and around 32% attained disease control.

Those with chemo-refractory metastatic non-small-cell lung cancer were treated with focal radiation combined with CTLA-4 blockade using ipilimumab. Study-level points and caveats: Reports state that early shifts in blood T cell clones, with interferon-beta, best predicted response. In blood, TCR clones derived from the tumor expanded after radiotherapy plus ipilimumab.

There are 17 residues in the CDR3. Germline CDR1 reads SGHRS; CDR2 reads YFSETQ. V was clipped by 2 bases and J by 8 bases; unmatched bases: 11. Assay: immunoSEQ multiplex PCR; the TCRdb copy retains only in-frame clones and omits some. The sample has around 56,000 clones, approximately 80% seen once. The receptor was derived from a human donor with non-small cell lung cancer who had a complete response to radiotherapy plus ipilimumab. The J gene is TRBJ2-1, the V gene TRBV5-1; 12 bases are a match to TRBD2. The sequenced sample was peripheral blood, obtained from a patient treated with radiotherapy plus ipilimumab. Here the CDR3 reads CASSFRLAGEVGHEQFF. DNA for the CDR3: TGCGCCAGCAGCTTCAGACTAGCGGGAGAGGTTGGTCATGAGCAGTTCTTC.